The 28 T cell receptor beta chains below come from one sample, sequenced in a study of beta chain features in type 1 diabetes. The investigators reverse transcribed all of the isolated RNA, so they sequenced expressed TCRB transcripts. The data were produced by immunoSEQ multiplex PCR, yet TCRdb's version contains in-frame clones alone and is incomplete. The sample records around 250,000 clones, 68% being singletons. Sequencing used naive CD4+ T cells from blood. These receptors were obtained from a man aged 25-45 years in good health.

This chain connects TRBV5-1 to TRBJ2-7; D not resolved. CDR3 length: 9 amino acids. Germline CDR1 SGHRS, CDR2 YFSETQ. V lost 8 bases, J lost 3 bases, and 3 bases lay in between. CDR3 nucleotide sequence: TGCGCCAGACTCTACGAGCAGTACTTC. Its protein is CARLYEQYF.

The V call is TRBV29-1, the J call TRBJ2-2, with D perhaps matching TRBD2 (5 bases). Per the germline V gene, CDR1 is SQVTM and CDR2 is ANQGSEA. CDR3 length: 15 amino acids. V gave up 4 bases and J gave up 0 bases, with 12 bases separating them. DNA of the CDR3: TGCAGCGTTGGGACTGGACGGGCGAACACCGGGGAGCTGTTTTTT. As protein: CSVGTGRANTGELFF.

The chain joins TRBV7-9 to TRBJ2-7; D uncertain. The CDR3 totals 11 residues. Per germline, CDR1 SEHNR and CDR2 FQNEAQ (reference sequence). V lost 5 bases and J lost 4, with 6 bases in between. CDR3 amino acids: CASSVSYEQYF. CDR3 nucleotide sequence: TGTGCCAGCAGCGTAAGTTACGAGCAGTACTTC. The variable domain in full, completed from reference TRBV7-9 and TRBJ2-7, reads DTGVSQNPRHKITKRGQNVTFRCDPISEHNRLYWYRQTLGQGPEFLTYFQNEAQLEKSRLLSDRFSAERPKGSFSTLEIQRTEQGDSAMYLCASSVSYEQYFGPGTRLTVT.

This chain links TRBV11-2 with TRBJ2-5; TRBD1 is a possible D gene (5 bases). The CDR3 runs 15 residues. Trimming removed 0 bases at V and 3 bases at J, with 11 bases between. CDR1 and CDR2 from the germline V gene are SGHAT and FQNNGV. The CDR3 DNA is TGTGCCAGCAGCTTAGAAGGCAGGGTTGAAGAGACCCAGTACTTC. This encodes CASSLEGRVEETQYF.

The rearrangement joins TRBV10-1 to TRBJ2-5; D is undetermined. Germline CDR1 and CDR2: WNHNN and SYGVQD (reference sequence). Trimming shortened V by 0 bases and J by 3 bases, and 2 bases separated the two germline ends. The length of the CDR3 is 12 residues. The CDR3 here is CASSESEETQYF. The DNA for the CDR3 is TGCGCCAGCAGTGAGTCTGAAGAGACCCAGTACTTC.

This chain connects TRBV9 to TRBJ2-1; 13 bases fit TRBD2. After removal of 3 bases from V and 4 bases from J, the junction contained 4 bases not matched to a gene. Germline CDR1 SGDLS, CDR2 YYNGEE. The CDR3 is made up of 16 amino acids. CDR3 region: CASSARLAGGYNEQFF. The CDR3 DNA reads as TGTGCCAGCAGCGCCCGACTAGCGGGAGGTTACAATGAGCAGTTCTTC.

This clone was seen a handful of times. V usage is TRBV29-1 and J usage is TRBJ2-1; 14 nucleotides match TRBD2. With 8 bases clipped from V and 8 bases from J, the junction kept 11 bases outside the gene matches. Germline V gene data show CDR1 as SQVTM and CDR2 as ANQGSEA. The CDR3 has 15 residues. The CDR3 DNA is TGCAGCTCAAAGGAAGGGACTAGCGGGAGATATGAGCAGTTCTTC. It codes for CSSKEGTSGRYEQFF.

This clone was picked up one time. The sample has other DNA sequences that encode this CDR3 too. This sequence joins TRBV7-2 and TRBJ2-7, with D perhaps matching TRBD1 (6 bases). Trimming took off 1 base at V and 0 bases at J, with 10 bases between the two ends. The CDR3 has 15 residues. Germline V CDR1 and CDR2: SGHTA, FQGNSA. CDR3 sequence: CASSLDRDPSYEQYF. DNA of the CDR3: TGTGCCAGCAGCTTAGACAGGGACCCCTCCTACGAGCAGTACTTC.

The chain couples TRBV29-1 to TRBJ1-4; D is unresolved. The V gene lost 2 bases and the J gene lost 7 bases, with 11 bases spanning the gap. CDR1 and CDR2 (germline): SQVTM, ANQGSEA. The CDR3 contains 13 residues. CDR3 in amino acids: CSVESGPGEKLFF. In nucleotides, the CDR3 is TGCAGCGTTGAATCAGGTCCAGGTGAAAAACTGTTTTTT.

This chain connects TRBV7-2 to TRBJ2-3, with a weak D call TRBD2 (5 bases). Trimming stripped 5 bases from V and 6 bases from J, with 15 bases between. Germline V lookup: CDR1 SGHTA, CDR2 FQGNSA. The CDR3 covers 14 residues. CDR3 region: CASSSREGWDTQYF. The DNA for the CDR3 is TGTGCCAGCAGCAGCCGGGAAGGATGGGATACGCAGTATTTT.

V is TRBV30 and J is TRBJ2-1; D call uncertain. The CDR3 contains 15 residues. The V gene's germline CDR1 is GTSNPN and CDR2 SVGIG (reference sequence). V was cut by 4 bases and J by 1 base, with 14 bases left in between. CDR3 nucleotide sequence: TGTGCCTGGAACCCCACACCTTTTTCCTACAATGAGCAGTTCTTC. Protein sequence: CAWNPTPFSYNEQFF.

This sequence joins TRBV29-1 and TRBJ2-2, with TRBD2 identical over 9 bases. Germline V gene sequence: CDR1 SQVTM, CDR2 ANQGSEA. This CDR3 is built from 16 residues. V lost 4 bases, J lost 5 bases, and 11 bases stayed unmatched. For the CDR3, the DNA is TGCAGCGTTGTAGCGCGGGAGGGCCTGAGGACCGGGGAGCTGTTTTTT. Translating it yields CSVVAREGLRTGELFF.

The CDR3, as DNA: TGTGCCTGGGGAACCAATCTGAACACTGAAGCTTTCTTT. Its protein product is CAWGTNLNTEAFF. J is TRBJ1-1 and V is TRBV30; no definite D call. Trimming took 5 bases from V and 0 from J, leaving 10 bases between them. This CDR3 comprises 13 residues. Germline CDR1 reads GTSNPN; CDR2 reads SVGIG (reference sequence).

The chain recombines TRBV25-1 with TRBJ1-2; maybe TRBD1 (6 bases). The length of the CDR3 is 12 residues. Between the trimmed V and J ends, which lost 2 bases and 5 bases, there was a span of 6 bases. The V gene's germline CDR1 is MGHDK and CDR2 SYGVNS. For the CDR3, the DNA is TGTGCCAGCAGTGAAAGGGGGTATGGCTACACCTTC. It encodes CASSERGYGYTF.

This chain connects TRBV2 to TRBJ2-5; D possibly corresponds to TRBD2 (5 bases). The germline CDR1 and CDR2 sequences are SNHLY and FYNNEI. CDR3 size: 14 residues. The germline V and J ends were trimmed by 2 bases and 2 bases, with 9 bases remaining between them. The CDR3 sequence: CASSEIGGQETQYF. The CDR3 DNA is TGTGCCAGCAGTGAAATAGGCGGGCAAGAGACCCAGTACTTC.

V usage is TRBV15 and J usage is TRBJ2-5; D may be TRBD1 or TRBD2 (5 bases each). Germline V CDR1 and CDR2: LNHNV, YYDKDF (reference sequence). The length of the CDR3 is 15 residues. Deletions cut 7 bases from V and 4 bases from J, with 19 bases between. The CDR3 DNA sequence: TGTGCCACCACTGCGCCCGGCCGAGGGGCAGAGACCCAGTACTTC. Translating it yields CATTAPGRGAETQYF.

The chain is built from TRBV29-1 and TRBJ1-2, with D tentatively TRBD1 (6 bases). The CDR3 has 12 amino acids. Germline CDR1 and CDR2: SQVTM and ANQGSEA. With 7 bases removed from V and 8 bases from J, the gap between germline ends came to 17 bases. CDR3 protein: CSAEVQGEGYTF. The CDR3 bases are TGCAGCGCCGAGGTACAGGGTGAAGGCTACACCTTC. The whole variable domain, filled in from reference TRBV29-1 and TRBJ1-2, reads SAVISQKPSRDICQRGTSLTIQCQVDSQVTMMFWYRQQPGQSLTLIATANQGSEATYESGFVIDKFPISRPNLTFSTLTVSNMSPEDSSIYLCSAEVQGEGYTFGSGTRLTVV.

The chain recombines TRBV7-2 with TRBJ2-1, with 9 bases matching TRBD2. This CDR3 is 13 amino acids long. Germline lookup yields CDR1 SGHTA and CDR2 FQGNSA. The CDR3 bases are TGTGCAGATAGCGGGGGCGCTAACAATGAGCAGTTCTTC. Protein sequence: CADSGGANNEQFF.

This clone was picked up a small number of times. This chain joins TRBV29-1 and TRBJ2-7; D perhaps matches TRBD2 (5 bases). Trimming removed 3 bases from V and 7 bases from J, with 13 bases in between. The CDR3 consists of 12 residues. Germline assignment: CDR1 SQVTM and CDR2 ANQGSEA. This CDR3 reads CSVESLPGEQYF. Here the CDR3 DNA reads TGCAGCGTTGAGAGTCTTCCGGGGGAGCAGTACTTC.

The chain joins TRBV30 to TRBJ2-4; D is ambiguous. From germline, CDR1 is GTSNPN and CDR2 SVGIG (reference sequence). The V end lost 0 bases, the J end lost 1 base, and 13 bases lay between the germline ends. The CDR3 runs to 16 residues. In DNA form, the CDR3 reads TGTGCCTGGAGTGTACTGAGGTTGGGGGCCAAAAACATTCAGTACTTC. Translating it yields CAWSVLRLGAKNIQYF.

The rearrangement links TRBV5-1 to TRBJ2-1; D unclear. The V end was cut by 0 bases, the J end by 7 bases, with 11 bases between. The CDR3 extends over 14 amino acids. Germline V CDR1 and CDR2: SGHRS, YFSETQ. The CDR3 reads CASSLGLVENEQFF. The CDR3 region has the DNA TGCGCCAGCAGCTTGGGGCTAGTAGAGAATGAGCAGTTCTTC.

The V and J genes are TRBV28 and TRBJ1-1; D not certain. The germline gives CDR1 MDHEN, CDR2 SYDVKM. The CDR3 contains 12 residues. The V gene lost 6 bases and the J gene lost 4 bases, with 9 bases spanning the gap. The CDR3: CASRGEITEAFF. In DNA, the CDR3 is TGTGCCAGCAGGGGAGAAATCACTGAAGCTTTCTTT.

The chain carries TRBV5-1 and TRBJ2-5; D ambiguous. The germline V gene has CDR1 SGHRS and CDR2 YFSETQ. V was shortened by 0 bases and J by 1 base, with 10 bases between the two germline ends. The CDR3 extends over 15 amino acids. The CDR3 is CASSLAKLAQETQYF. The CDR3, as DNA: TGCGCCAGCAGCTTGGCCAAACTGGCCCAAGAGACCCAGTACTTC.

This chain's CDR3 is CSVTPLRGASYEQYF. The DNA of the CDR3 is TGCAGCGTTACCCCTCTCCGGGGGGCTTCCTACGAGCAGTACTTC. This chain connects TRBV29-1 to TRBJ2-7; a possible D gene is TRBD2 (7 bases). The CDR3 consists of 15 residues. Trimming removed 5 bases at V and 1 base at J, with 18 bases between. Germline values: CDR1 SQVTM, CDR2 ANQGSEA.

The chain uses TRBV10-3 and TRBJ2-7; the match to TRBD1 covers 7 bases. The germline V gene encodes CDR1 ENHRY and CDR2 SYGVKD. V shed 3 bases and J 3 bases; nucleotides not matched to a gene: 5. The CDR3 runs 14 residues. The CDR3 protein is CAISERTGYYEQYF. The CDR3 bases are TGTGCCATCAGTGAAAGGACAGGTTACTACGAGCAGTACTTC.

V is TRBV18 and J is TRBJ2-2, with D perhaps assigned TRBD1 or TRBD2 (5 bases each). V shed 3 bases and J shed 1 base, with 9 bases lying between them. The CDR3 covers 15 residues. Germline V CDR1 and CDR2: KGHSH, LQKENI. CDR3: CASSPGAVNTGELFF. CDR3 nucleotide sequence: TGTGCCAGCTCACCCGGGGCGGTGAACACCGGGGAGCTGTTTTTT.

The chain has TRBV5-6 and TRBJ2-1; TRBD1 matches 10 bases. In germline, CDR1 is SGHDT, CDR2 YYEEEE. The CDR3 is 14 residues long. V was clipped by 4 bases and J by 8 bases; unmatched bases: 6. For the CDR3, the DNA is TGTGCCAGCAGCACCAGACAGGGGGCCTATGAGCAGTTCTTC. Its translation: CASSTRQGAYEQFF.

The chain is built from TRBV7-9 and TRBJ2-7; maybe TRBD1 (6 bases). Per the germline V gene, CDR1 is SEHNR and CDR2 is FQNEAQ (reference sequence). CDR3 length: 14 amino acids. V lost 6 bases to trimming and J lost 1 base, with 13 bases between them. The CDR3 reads CASRAGTQSYEQYF. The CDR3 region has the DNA TGTGCCAGCAGAGCCGGGACACAATCCTACGAGCAGTACTTC.